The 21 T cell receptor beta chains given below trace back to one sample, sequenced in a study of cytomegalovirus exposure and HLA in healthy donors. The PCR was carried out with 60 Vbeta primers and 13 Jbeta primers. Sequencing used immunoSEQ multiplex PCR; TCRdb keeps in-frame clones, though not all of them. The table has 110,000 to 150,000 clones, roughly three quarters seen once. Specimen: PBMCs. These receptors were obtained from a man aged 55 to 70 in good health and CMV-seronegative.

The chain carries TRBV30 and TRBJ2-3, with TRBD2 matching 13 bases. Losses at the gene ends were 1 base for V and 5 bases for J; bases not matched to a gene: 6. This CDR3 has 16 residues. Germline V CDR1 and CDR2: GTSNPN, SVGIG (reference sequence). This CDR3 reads CAWSGRTSGSQDTQYF. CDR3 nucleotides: TGTGCCTGGAGTGGCAGGACTAGCGGGAGCCAAGATACGCAGTATTTT.

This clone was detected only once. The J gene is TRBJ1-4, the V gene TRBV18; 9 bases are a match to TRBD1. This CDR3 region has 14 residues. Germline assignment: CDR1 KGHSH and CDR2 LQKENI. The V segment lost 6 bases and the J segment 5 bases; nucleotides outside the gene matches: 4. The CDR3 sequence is CASSQDRGNEKLFF. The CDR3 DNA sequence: TGTGCCAGCTCCCAGGACAGGGGAAATGAAAAACTGTTTTTT. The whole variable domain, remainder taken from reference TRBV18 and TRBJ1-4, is NAGVMQNPRHLVRRRGQEARLRCSPMKGHSHVYWYRQLPEEGLKFMVYLQKENIIDESGMPKERFSAEFPKEGPSILRIQQVVRGDSAAYFCASSQDRGNEKLFFGSGTQLSVL.

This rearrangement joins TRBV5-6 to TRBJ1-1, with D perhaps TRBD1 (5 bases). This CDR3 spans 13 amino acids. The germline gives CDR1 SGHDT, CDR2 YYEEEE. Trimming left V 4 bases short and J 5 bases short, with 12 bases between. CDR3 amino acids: CASSLDRWTEAFF. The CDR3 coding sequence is TGTGCCAGCAGCCTAGACAGATGGACTGAAGCTTTCTTT.

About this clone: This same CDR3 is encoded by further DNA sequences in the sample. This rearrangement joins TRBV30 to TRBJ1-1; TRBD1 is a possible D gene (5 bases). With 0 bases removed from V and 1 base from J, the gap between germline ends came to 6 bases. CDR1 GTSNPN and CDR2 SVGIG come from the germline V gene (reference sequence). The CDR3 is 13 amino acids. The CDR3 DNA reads TGTGCCTGGAGTGTGGGGGGGAACACTGAAGCTTTCTTT. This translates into CAWSVGGNTEAFF.

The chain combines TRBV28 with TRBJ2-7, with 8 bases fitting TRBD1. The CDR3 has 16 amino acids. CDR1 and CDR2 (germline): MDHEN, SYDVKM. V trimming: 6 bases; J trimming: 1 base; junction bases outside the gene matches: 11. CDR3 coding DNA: TGTGCCAGCAGACACCCTGACAGGGGAAGATCCTACGAGCAGTACTTC. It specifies CASRHPDRGRSYEQYF. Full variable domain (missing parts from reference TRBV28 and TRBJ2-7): DVKVTQSSRYLVKRTGEKVFLECVQDMDHENMFWYRQDPGLGLRLIYFSYDVKMKEKGDIPEGYSVSREKKERFSLILESASTNQTSMYLCASRHPDRGRSYEQYFGPGTRLTVT.

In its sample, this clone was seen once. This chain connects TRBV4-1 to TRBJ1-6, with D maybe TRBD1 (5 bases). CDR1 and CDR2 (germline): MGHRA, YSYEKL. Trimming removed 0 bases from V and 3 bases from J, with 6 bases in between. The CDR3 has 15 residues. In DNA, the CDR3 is TGCGCCAGCAGCCAAGAGACAGTCTATAATTCACCCCTCCACTTT. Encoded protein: CASSQETVYNSPLHF.

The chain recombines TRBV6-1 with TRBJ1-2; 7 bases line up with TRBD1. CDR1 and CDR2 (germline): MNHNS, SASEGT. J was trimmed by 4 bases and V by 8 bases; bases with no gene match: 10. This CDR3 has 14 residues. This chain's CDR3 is CASSRTGDFYGYTF. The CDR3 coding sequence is TGTGCCAGCTCGAGAACAGGGGATTTCTATGGCTACACCTTC.

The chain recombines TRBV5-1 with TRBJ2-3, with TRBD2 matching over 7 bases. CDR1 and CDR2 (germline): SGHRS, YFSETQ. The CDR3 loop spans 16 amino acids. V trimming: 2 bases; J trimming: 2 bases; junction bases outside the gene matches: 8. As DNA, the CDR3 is TGCGCCAGCAGCTTAGTCGGGGGGTACTCCACAGATACGCAGTATTTT. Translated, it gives CASSLVGGYSTDTQYF.

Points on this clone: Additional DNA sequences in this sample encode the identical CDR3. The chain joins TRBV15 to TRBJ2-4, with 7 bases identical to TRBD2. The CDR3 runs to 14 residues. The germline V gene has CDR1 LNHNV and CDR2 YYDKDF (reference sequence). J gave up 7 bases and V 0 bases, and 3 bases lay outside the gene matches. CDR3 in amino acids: CATSREGGLNIQYF. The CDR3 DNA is TGTGCCACCAGCAGAGAGGGAGGGCTTAACATTCAGTACTTC.

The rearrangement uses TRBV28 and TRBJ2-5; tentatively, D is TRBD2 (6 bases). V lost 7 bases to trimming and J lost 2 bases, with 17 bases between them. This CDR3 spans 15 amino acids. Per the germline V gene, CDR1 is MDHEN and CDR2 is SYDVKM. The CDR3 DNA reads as TGTGCCAGCACCATAGGCGGGGCAGTGCAAGAGACCCAGTACTTC. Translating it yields CASTIGGAVQETQYF.

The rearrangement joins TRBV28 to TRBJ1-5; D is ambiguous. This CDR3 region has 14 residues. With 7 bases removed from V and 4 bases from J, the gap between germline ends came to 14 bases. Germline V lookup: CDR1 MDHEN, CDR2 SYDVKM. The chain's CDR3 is CASIAGTPNQPQHF. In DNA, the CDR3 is TGTGCCAGCATAGCCGGCACCCCTAATCAGCCCCAGCATTTT.

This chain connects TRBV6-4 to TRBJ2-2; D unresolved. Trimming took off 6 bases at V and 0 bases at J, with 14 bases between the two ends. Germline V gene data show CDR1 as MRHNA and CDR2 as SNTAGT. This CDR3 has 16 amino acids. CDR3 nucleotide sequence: TGTGCCAGCAGCCACCGCCTTTTAGCGAACACCGGGGAGCTGTTTTTT. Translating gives CASSHRLLANTGELFF.

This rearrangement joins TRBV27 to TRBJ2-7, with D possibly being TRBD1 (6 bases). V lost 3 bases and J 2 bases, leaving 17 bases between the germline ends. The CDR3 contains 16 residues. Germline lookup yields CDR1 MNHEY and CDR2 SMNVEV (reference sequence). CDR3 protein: CASSFYPTQGTYEQYF. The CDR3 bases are TGTGCCAGCAGTTTCTATCCTACACAGGGAACCTACGAGCAGTACTTC.

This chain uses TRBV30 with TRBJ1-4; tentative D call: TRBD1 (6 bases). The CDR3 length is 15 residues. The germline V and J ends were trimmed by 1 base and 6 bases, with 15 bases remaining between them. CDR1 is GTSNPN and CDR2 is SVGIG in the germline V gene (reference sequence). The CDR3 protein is CAWSGGGGWDEKLFF. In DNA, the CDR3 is TGTGCCTGGAGTGGAGGGGGGGGCTGGGATGAAAAACTGTTTTTT.

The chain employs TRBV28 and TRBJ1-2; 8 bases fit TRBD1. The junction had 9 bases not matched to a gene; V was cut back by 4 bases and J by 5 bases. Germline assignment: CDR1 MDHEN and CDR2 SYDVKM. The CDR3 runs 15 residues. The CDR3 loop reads CASSSRDRGGYGYTF. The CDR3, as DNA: TGTGCCAGCAGTTCACGAGACAGGGGTGGTTATGGCTACACCTTC.

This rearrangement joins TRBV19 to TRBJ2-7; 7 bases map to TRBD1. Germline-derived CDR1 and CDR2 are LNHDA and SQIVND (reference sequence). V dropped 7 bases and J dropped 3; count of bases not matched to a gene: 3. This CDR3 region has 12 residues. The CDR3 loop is CASTPGGYEQYF. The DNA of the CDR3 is TGTGCCAGTACCCCAGGGGGCTACGAGCAGTACTTC.

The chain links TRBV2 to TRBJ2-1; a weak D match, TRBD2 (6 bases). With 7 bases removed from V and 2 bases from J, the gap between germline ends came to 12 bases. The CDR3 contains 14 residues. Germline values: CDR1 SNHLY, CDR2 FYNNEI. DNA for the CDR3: TGTGCCAGCATCCGGGAGCGAACCTACAATGAGCAGTTCTTC. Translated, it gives CASIRERTYNEQFF. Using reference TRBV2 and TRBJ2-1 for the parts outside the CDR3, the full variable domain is EPEVTQTPSHQVTQMGQEVILRCVPISNHLYFYWYRQILGQKVEFLVSFYNNEISEKSEIFDDQFSVERPDGSNFTLKIRSTKLEDSAMYFCASIRERTYNEQFFGPGTRLTVL.

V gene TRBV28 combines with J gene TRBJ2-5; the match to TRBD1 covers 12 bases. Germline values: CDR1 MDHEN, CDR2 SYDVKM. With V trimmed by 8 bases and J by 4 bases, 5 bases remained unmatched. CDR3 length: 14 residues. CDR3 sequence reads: CASQGTGGAETQYF. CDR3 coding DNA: TGTGCCAGCCAAGGGACAGGGGGCGCAGAGACCCAGTACTTC.

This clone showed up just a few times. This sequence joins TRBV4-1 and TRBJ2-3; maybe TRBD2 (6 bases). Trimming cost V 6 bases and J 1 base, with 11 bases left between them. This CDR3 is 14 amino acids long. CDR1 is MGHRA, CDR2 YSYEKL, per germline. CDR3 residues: CASSRGEGTDTQYF. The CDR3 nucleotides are TGCGCCAGCAGTCGAGGGGAGGGCACAGATACGCAGTATTTT.

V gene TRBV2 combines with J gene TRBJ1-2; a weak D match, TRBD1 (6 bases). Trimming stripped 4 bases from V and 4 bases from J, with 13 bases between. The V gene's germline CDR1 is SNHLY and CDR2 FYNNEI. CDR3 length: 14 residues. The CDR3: CASSGLDSVYGYTF. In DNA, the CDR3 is TGTGCCAGCAGTGGACTGGACAGCGTCTATGGCTACACCTTC.

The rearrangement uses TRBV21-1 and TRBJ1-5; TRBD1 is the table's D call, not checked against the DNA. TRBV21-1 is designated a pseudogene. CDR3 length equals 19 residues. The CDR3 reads CASSKRGTGGPGGNQPQHF. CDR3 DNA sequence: TGTGCCAGCAGCAAACGGGGGACAGGGGGCCCAGGTGGCAATCAGCCCCAGCATTTT.